What follows describes a single T cell receptor beta chain. This clonotype appeared a single time. It has no known antigen specificity. No base qualities exist here, and no much larger clone lies one base off it. A lone read is weak support. The sequencer was an Illumina HiSeq 1500. In TCRdb, the public reads were trimmed at Q25 with fastp and aligned with MiXCR, with productive beta chains retained. Merged by CDR3 protein, the rows form single entries marked with the most common genes and DNA. In this sample the table shows roughly 760,000 distinct CDR3 sequences, 35% of which occur a single time. 2.8% of the sample is taken by the ten largest. These data come from a study of T cell repertoires in cytomegalovirus infection (dated by TCRdb to the late 2010s). Background on the whole study: Donor HLA type was relevant to the analysis, because carriage of CMV infection together with the matching HLA type was indicated by public TCR beta signatures.

Summary of the overall study and its limitations: The ex vivo response was dominated by HLA-C-restricted CMV-specific TCR beta clonotypes, and the single most frequent clonotype in two of eight donors was supplied by these HLA-C-restricted clonotypes. In both this cohort and an independent cohort of under 450 donors, the cumulative frequency of public TCR beta family members distinguished carriers of CMV infection plus the relevant HLA type.

This receptor was identified in a human donor in good health (CMV status not recorded). Some clones in this sample may be carry-over from other donors' samples. What was sequenced was PBMCs.

The DNA is as follows: TGTGCCAGCAGTTTTTGGACCGGGGAGCTGTTTTTT. Its protein reads: CASSFWTGELFF. The sequence joins TRBV28 to TRBJ2-2, with the D gene too uncertain to name. From the cysteine through the phenylalanine, the CDR3 covers 12 amino acids. Just CDR3 DNA is preserved here, 36 bases in frame from base 1. The germline ends are 4 bases apart after V is trimmed by 3 bases and J by 5 bases. The germline V gene supplies CDR1 MDHEN and CDR2 SYDVKM.